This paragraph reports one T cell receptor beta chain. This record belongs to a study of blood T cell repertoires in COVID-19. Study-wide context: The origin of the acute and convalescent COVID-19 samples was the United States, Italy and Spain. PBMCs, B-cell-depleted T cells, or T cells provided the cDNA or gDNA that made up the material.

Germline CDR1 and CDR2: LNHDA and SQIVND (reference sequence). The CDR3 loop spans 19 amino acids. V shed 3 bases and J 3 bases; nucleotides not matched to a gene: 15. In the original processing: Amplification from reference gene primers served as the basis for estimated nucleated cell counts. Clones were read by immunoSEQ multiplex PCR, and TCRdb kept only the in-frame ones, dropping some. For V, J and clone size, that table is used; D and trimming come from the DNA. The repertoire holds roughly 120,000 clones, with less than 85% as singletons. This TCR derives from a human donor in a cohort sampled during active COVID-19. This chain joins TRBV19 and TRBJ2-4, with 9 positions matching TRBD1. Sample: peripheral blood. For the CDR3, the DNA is TGTGCCAGTAGTATCCGACCGGGACAGGGAACCCGGGGCAAAAACATTCAGTACTTC. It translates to CASSIRPGQGTRGKNIQYF.